Included here is one T cell receptor (beta chain) sequence, with context. The antigen remains undetermined. The CDR3 runs to 15 residues. CDR1 and CDR2 (germline): SGHDT, YYEEEE. The V gene lost 0 bases and the J gene lost 2 bases, with 10 bases spanning the gap. The cDNA had a unique molecular identifier and a template-switch universal primer site. TCRdb itself ran the 5' RACE reads through MiXCR, one entry per CDR3 protein. The repertoire consists of 200,000 to 250,000 distinct CDR3 sequences, with over 9.5% occurring once and the leading ten covering under 4.5%. The data stem from a study of identical twins. General observations from the study: Alpha sequences out of frame and shared by twins had excess low generation probability. It was cross-sectional statistical analysis, not following the same donors, that the conclusions relied on.

These data were also filed under a second study, of yellow fever vaccine responses in identical twins. In that study: On the reported evidence, twins' vaccine T cell responses seemed partly convergent and partly personalized.

The source of this sequence is a woman aged 18-29 years in good health. The sequenced material came from memory (CD45RO+) T cells sorted from blood. The chain recombines TRBV5-6 with TRBJ2-3; D is possibly TRBD1 (6 bases). CDR3: CASSLEGVITDTQYF. The CDR3, as DNA: TGTGCCAGCAGCTTGGAGGGGGTGATCACAGATACGCAGTATTTT.